The entry that follows covers one T cell receptor (beta chain) sequence. No antigen is known for it. The germline V gene encodes CDR1 MDHEN and CDR2 SYDVKM. CDR3 length: 12 residues. Trimming stripped 2 bases from V and 13 bases from J, with 14 bases between. Produced via immunoSEQ multiplex PCR; TCRdb's table is partial and in-frame only. The table shows around 45,000 clones, with around 85% occurring only once. This sample is drawn from a study of OX40 agonist ivuxolimab in advanced cancers. Blood samples were obtained at baseline, cycle 4 day 1, and cycle 7 day 1. Findings of the study overall: Expanded clones tended on average to be more numerous among CD8+ T cells than CD4+. Some nonresponders also had low normalized T-cell clonal expansion.

The chain recombines TRBV28 with TRBJ1-1, with D hard to call. The sequencing here drew on CD4+ or CD8+ T cells sorted from blood, taken in a trial of the OX40 agonist ivuxolimab. The TCR comes from an adult with an advanced solid tumor such as melanoma, head and neck, liver or kidney cancer. As DNA, the CDR3 is TGTGCCAGCAGTTTACCGACGGACCCCCTTTTCTTT. Amino acids: CASSLPTDPLFF.